These 29 T cell receptor beta chains share one sample of origin, sequenced in a study of cytomegalovirus exposure and HLA in healthy donors. Vbeta (60) and Jbeta (13) primers were used in the PCR. The repertoire was sequenced with immunoSEQ multiplex PCR; TCRdb's copy has only in-frame clones and lacks some. The specimen's table records approximately 110,000 clones. Sequenced input: PBMCs. Source of these receptors: a middle-aged man in good health and CMV-seropositive.

This chain uses TRBV28 with TRBJ2-7, with 13 bases fitting TRBD2. The V and J ends lost 5 bases and 3 bases, in that order; junction bases with no gene match: 7. CDR1 MDHEN and CDR2 SYDVKM come from the germline V gene. The CDR3 runs to 16 residues. CDR3 loop: CASSRRTSGSSYEQYF. Written as DNA, the CDR3 is TGTGCCAGCAGTCGACGGACTAGCGGGAGTAGCTACGAGCAGTACTTC.

V and J are TRBV25-1 and TRBJ2-5, with D perhaps matching TRBD1 (5 bases). The closer fit of TRBJ2-7 to the DNA end suggests the J call may be wrong. Germline CDR1 is MGHDK and CDR2 is SYGVNS. CDR3 length equals 13 residues. CDR3 in amino acids: CASSADISYEQYF. The CDR3 bases are TGTGCCAGCAGTGCGGACATTTCCTACGAGCAGTACTTC.

The V call is TRBV9, the J call TRBJ2-1, with 8 bases that match TRBD2. Germline V gives CDR1 SGDLS, CDR2 YYNGEE. The junction had 9 bases not matched to a gene; V was cut back by 6 bases and J by 4 bases. This CDR3 spans 15 amino acids. CDR3 coding DNA: TGTGCCAGCATGCCGGGGAGCGGGAGTTACAATGAGCAGTTCTTC. This gives the protein CASMPGSGSYNEQFF.

The rearrangement joins TRBV9 to TRBJ1-6; tentatively, D is TRBD1 (6 bases). Between the trimmed V and J ends, which lost 0 bases and 4 bases, there was a span of 14 bases. CDR3 length: 17 residues. Germline V gene data show CDR1 as SGDLS and CDR2 as YYNGEE. The CDR3 region is CASSVATGRFYNSPLHF. In nucleotides, the CDR3 is TGTGCCAGCAGCGTAGCTACAGGGCGGTTTTATAATTCACCCCTCCACTTT.

CDR3 sequence reads: CASSYYSNYGYTF. CDR3 in DNA: TGTGCCAGCAGTTACTACAGCAACTATGGCTACACCTTC. The chain couples TRBV6-5 to TRBJ1-2; the D is unclear. Looked up from germline, CDR1 is MNHEY and CDR2 is SVGAGI. CDR3 length: 13 residues. Trimming took 1 base from V and 2 from J, leaving 5 bases between them.

J is TRBJ1-2 and V is TRBV5-1; 8 bases are a match to TRBD1. CDR1 is SGHRS, CDR2 YFSETQ, per germline. Unmatched junction bases numbered 18, after V lost 2 bases and J lost 6 bases. This CDR3 is built from 18 residues. Here the CDR3 reads CASSFGFRGTGYNDGYTF. The CDR3 DNA reads TGCGCCAGCAGCTTCGGGTTTAGGGGGACAGGATATAATGATGGCTACACCTTC.

The CDR3 reads CASSDFGSSGETQYF. The CDR3 coding sequence is TGTGCCAGCAGTGACTTCGGGAGCAGCGGGGAGACCCAGTACTTC. This chain joins TRBV6-1 and TRBJ2-5; tentative D call: TRBD2 (6 bases). The CDR3 is 15 amino acids. Trimming cost V 3 bases and J 5 bases, with 16 bases left between them. Germline V CDR1 and CDR2: MNHNS, SASEGT.

This chain links TRBV19 with TRBJ2-7; D is unresolved. V lost 4 bases and J 2 bases, leaving 9 bases between the germline ends. The CDR3 extends over 13 amino acids. The germline V gene encodes CDR1 LNHDA and CDR2 SQIVND (reference sequence). This chain's CDR3 is CASSSGRAYEQYF. The DNA for the CDR3 is TGTGCCAGTAGTAGCGGCAGAGCCTACGAGCAGTACTTC.

The CDR3 loop reads CASSLVGPQNEQYF. The CDR3 region has the DNA TGCGCCAGCAGCTTGGTTGGGCCACAGAACGAGCAGTACTTC. The V gene is TRBV5-1, the J gene TRBJ2-7; D is undetermined. There are 14 residues in the CDR3. Germline CDR1 and CDR2: SGHRS and YFSETQ. V lost 0 bases to trimming and J lost 5 bases, with 12 bases between them.

The genes are TRBV6-6 and TRBJ1-5; D not resolved. The V gene's germline CDR1 is MNHNY and CDR2 SVGAGI (reference sequence). V was cut by 11 bases and J by 2 bases, with 13 bases left in between. The CDR3 extends over 13 amino acids. The CDR3 protein is CACYNEGNQPQHF. CDR3 bases: TGTGCCTGCTACAACGAGGGCAATCAGCCCCAGCATTTT.

The rearrangement links TRBV18 to TRBJ1-4, with 9 bases aligning to TRBD1. Germline V CDR1 and CDR2: KGHSH, LQKENI. The CDR3 has 15 amino acids. J gave up 8 bases and V 3 bases, and 7 bases lay outside the gene matches. CDR3 amino acids: CASSPRRGQGEKLFF. CDR3 sequence (DNA): TGTGCCAGCTCACCCCGGAGGGGACAGGGCGAAAAACTGTTTTTT.

V usage is TRBV28 and J usage is TRBJ2-7, with a tentative D call TRBD2 (6 bases). V shed 8 bases and J shed 8 bases, with 22 bases lying between them. Germline CDR1 and CDR2: MDHEN and SYDVKM. The CDR3 covers 14 residues. CDR3 in DNA: TGTGCCAGCTCCTTGCCAGCCCTGGGGGGAAAGCAGTACTTC. Translating it yields CASSLPALGGKQYF.

The chain links TRBV15 to TRBJ2-1; the D gene is possibly TRBD2 (6 bases). Germline V lookup: CDR1 LNHNV, CDR2 YYDKDF (reference sequence). There are 13 residues in the CDR3. V gave up 8 bases and J gave up 5 bases, with 13 bases separating them. The CDR3, as DNA: TGTGCCACCGGGCTAGCGATCCACAATGAGCAGTTCTTC. Its protein product is CATGLAIHNEQFF.

The chain joins TRBV29-1 to TRBJ2-7; 7 bases are shared with TRBD1. This CDR3 contains 12 residues. Germline CDR1 reads SQVTM; CDR2 reads ANQGSEA. J gave up 2 bases and V 7 bases, and 5 bases lay outside the gene matches. CDR3 DNA: TGCAGCGCTCAAGACAGGGCCTACGAGCAGTACTTC. Its protein product is CSAQDRAYEQYF.

CDR3 amino acids: CAISDYDRGRVRPSSTDTQYF. Here the CDR3 DNA reads TGTGCCATCAGTGATTACGACAGGGGGCGCGTTCGGCCCTCGAGCACAGATACGCAGTATTTT. The chain joins TRBV10-3 to TRBJ2-3; 10 nucleotides agree with TRBD1. V was clipped by 3 bases and J by 0 bases; unmatched bases: 18. The CDR3 has 21 residues. Germline CDR1 and CDR2: ENHRY and SYGVKD.

The rearrangement links TRBV13 to TRBJ2-7; maybe TRBD1 (6 bases). CDR3 size: 13 residues. V was pared by 6 bases and J by 5 bases, with 14 bases between. The germline CDR1 and CDR2 sequences are PRHDT and FYEKMQ (reference sequence). As DNA, the CDR3 is TGTGCCAGCAGTACGGGACACCGGGACGAGCAGTACTTC. Amino acid sequence: CASSTGHRDEQYF.

This chain uses TRBV10-2 with TRBJ1-1; D may be TRBD1 (5 bases). Germline loops: CDR1 WSHSY, CDR2 SAAADI. Trimming removed 2 bases from V and 10 bases from J, with 14 bases in between. The CDR3 is 13 amino acids. The CDR3 DNA reads as TGCGCCAGCAGTGAGCGGTCCAGGGATCGAGCTTTCTTT. Residues: CASSERSRDRAFF.

The chain links TRBV27 to TRBJ1-5; D uncertain. CDR3 size: 17 residues. Deletions cut 4 bases from V and 5 bases from J, with 21 bases between. The V gene's germline CDR1 is MNHEY and CDR2 SMNVEV (reference sequence). CDR3 DNA sequence: TGTGCCAGCAGTTCTTTAACGGGGTTAGATTCCCATCAGCCCCAGCATTTT. It codes for CASSSLTGLDSHQPQHF.

This chain links TRBV11-2 with TRBJ2-2, with 7 bases matching TRBD1. Germline values: CDR1 SGHAT, CDR2 FQNNGV. Germline trimming cut 5 bases from V and 3 bases from J; bases unmatched to any gene: 6. CDR3 length equals 15 residues. CDR3 residues: CASSHSGQYTGELFF. The DNA of the CDR3 is TGTGCCAGCAGCCACTCGGGACAGTACACCGGGGAGCTGTTTTTT.

The chain joins TRBV28 to TRBJ2-7; D is possibly TRBD2 (5 bases). The CDR3 length is 15 residues. Trimming stripped 3 bases from V and 4 bases from J, with 16 bases between. The germline V gene encodes CDR1 MDHEN and CDR2 SYDVKM. For the CDR3, the DNA is TGTGCCAGCAGTTTGGGAGCGGTCAGGACGTACGAGCAGTACTTC. It codes for CASSLGAVRTYEQYF.

V usage is TRBV7-7 and J usage is TRBJ2-2, with a weak D call TRBD2 (5 bases). With 5 bases removed from V and 5 bases from J, the gap between germline ends came to 9 bases. This CDR3 has 13 amino acids. From germline, CDR1 is SSHAT and CDR2 FNYEAQ (reference sequence). The CDR3 reads CASSEGFTGELFF. In nucleotides, the CDR3 is TGTGCCAGCAGCGAGGGATTTACCGGGGAGCTGTTTTTT.

This chain links TRBV7-3 with TRBJ2-5; 8 nucleotides agree with TRBD2. The CDR3 is 16 residues long. The germline CDR1 and CDR2 sequences are SGHTA and FQGTGA. J lost 5 bases, V lost 5 bases, and 13 bases had no gene match. The CDR3 region has the DNA TGTGCCAGCAGCCCCGGTTTGGGCGGGAGGTACGAGACCCAGTACTTC. Its protein is CASSPGLGGRYETQYF.

The V gene is TRBV7-9, the J gene TRBJ2-5, with 8 positions matching TRBD2. The J call may be wrong; the DNA end is better matched by TRBJ2-7. Germline V lookup: CDR1 SEHNR, CDR2 FQNEAQ (reference sequence). CDR3 length equals 18 residues. CDR3 coding DNA: TGTGCCAGCAGCTTAGGGGGGGTAGCGGGACGCCCCTACTACGAGCAGTACTTC. The encoded protein is CASSLGGVAGRPYYEQYF.

This chain uses TRBV4-2 with TRBJ2-3, with D possibly TRBD2 on 6 matching bases. The CDR3 length is 16 residues. In germline, CDR1 is LGHNA, CDR2 YNFKEQ. V was clipped by 4 bases and J by 0 bases, with 14 bases between them. The CDR3 DNA reads TGTGCCAGCAGCCTGCATGCGGCGGGGAGCACAGATACGCAGTATTTT. It is translated as CASSLHAAGSTDTQYF.

The chain joins TRBV19 to TRBJ2-7; 16 bases align to TRBD2. The CDR3 spans 21 residues. Trimming took 3 bases from V and 2 from J; bases not matched to a gene: 16. Germline V gives CDR1 LNHDA, CDR2 SQIVND (reference sequence). The CDR3 loop reads CASSIAGTSGRANHRTYEQYF. The CDR3 region has the DNA TGTGCCAGTAGTATCGCCGGGACTAGCGGGAGGGCCAATCATCGCACCTACGAGCAGTACTTC.

The rearrangement uses TRBV28 and TRBJ2-5; 10 nucleotides line up with TRBD1. Unmatched junction bases numbered 12, after V lost 5 bases and J lost 6 bases. The germline gives CDR1 MDHEN, CDR2 SYDVKM. CDR3 size: 16 residues. The CDR3 is CASSDEGTGAWQTQYF. The CDR3 coding sequence is TGTGCCAGCAGTGACGAGGGGACAGGGGCTTGGCAGACCCAGTACTTC.

The rearrangement uses TRBV4-3 and TRBJ2-1; tentative D call: TRBD2 (5 bases). V dropped 3 bases and J dropped 5 bases, with 17 bases sitting between them. This CDR3 is 16 amino acids long. The germline V gene encodes CDR1 LGHNA and CDR2 YSLEER. CDR3 in amino acids: CASSQLPGTENNEQFF. For the CDR3, the DNA is TGCGCCAGCAGCCAGCTACCGGGAACTGAGAACAATGAGCAGTTCTTC.

The V gene is TRBV28, the J gene TRBJ2-7; 8 bases map to TRBD1. The CDR3 runs to 15 residues. Germline V CDR1 and CDR2: MDHEN, SYDVKM. J gave up 4 bases and V 4 bases, and 9 bases lay outside the gene matches. For the CDR3, the DNA is TGTGCCAGCAGTTCCTACGGCAGGGGGCCGTACGAGCAGTACTTC. As protein: CASSSYGRGPYEQYF.

The J gene is TRBJ1-1, the V gene TRBV5-1; 9 bases map to TRBD1. The CDR3 is made up of 15 amino acids. The V segment lost 4 bases and the J segment 1 base; nucleotides outside the gene matches: 5. Germline CDR1 SGHRS, CDR2 YFSETQ. The CDR3 sequence is CASSPSTGGNTEAFF. The CDR3 nucleotides read TGCGCCAGCAGCCCCTCGACAGGGGGGAACACTGAAGCTTTCTTT.